The 20 T cell receptor beta chains in this list originate from one sample, sequenced in a study of cytomegalovirus exposure and HLA in healthy donors. It was with 60 Vbeta and 13 Jbeta primers that the PCR ran. Clones were read by immunoSEQ multiplex PCR, and TCRdb kept only the in-frame ones, dropping some. The sample lists about 200,000 clones, around 80% occurring once. The sequenced material came from PBMCs. The receptors were sampled from a male donor in good health and CMV-seronegative.

In DNA form, the CDR3 reads TGCACCAGCAGCCAAGTCCCCTGTGGGCTAGCGGGAGCCCTCTACGAGCAGTACTTC. Translation gives CTSSQVPCGLAGALYEQYF. The chain links TRBV1 to TRBJ2-7; the table's D gene call, TRBD2, was not cross checked with the DNA. TRBV1 is reported as a pseudogene. The CDR3 runs 19 residues.

The CDR3 sequence is CASSLGGRETQYF. CDR3 nucleotide sequence: TGTGCCAGCAGCTTAGGCGGAAGGGAGACCCAGTACTTC. This rearrangement joins TRBV11-2 to TRBJ2-5; D uncertain. The germline gives CDR1 SGHAT, CDR2 FQNNGV. V shed 1 base and J shed 5 bases, with 8 bases lying between them. The CDR3 runs 13 residues.

The genes are TRBV29-1 and TRBJ2-3; TRBD1 agrees at 9 bases. The CDR3 covers 14 residues. CDR1 and CDR2 (germline): SQVTM, ANQGSEA. With V trimmed by 7 bases and J by 6 bases, 11 bases remained unmatched. CDR3 loop: CSGDGTGSSDTQYF. The CDR3 DNA reads as TGCAGCGGCGACGGGACAGGGTCATCGGATACGCAGTATTTT.

The chain links TRBV5-4 to TRBJ2-5; 8 bases are a match to TRBD1. The V gene end was trimmed by 4 bases and the J gene end by 4 bases; junction bases not matched to a gene: 3. Germline CDR1 SGHNT, CDR2 YYREEE (reference sequence). The CDR3 extends over 13 amino acids. This CDR3 reads CASSLTGGETQYF. In DNA, the CDR3 is TGTGCCAGCAGCCTAACAGGGGGAGAGACCCAGTACTTC.

There are a few counts of this clone. The rearrangement uses TRBV30 and TRBJ1-1; 9 bases map to TRBD1. J gave up 4 bases and V 0 bases, and 12 bases lay outside the gene matches. Germline V gives CDR1 GTSNPN, CDR2 SVGIG (reference sequence). The CDR3 length is 17 residues. CDR3 sequence (DNA): TGTGCCTGGAGTGTGGAATTCGGGACAGGGAGACTCACTGAAGCTTTCTTT. This translates into CAWSVEFGTGRLTEAFF.

The chain employs TRBV15 and TRBJ2-1; D uncertain. Trimming took 1 base from V and 9 from J, leaving 13 bases between them. The germline V gene has CDR1 LNHNV and CDR2 YYDKDF (reference sequence). The CDR3 loop spans 14 amino acids. CDR3 region: CATSRVYPVPEQFF. CDR3 nucleotide sequence: TGTGCCACCAGCAGAGTTTACCCGGTCCCTGAGCAGTTCTTC. The full variable domain, rest sourced from reference TRBV15 and TRBJ2-1, is DAMVIQNPRYQVTQFGKPVTLSCSQTLNHNVMYWYQQKSSQAPKLLFHYYDKDFNNEADTPDNFQSRRPNTSFCFLDIRSPGLGDTAMYLCATSRVYPVPEQFFGPGTRLTVL.

This rearrangement joins TRBV4-2 to TRBJ1-2; TRBD1 aligns across 9 bases. Unmatched junction bases numbered 7, after V lost 4 bases and J lost 4 bases. The CDR3 runs 15 residues. Germline V CDR1 and CDR2: LGHNA, YNFKEQ. The chain's CDR3 is CASSPRDRDFYGYTF. CDR3 nucleotide sequence: TGTGCCAGCAGCCCCCGGGACAGGGATTTCTATGGCTACACCTTC.

The rearrangement links TRBV18 to TRBJ1-1; 12 nucleotides agree with TRBD1. CDR3 length equals 17 residues. J lost 1 base, V lost 3 bases, and 6 bases had no gene match. The germline V gene has CDR1 KGHSH and CDR2 LQKENI. The CDR3 sequence is CASSPALGQGANTEAFF. The CDR3 DNA follows: TGTGCCAGCTCACCGGCTTTGGGACAGGGGGCGAACACTGAAGCTTTCTTT. Based on the CDR3 plus reference TRBV18 and TRBJ1-1, the full variable domain is NAGVMQNPRHLVRRRGQEARLRCSPMKGHSHVYWYRQLPEEGLKFMVYLQKENIIDESGMPKERFSAEFPKEGPSILRIQQVVRGDSAAYFCASSPALGQGANTEAFFGQGTRLTVV.

The CDR3 here is CASSLESGTGFTGELFF. As DNA, the CDR3 is TGCGCCAGCAGCTTGGAATCGGGGACAGGGTTCACCGGGGAGCTGTTTTTT. The rearrangement uses TRBV5-1 and TRBJ2-2, with 9 bases that match TRBD1. The V gene end was trimmed by 0 bases and the J gene end by 4 bases; junction bases not matched to a gene: 7. The CDR3 extends over 17 amino acids. CDR1 SGHRS and CDR2 YFSETQ come from the germline V gene.

This clone has a handful of counts. The chain joins TRBV5-6 to TRBJ1-5; 8 nucleotides align to TRBD1. The CDR3 spans 16 residues. Germline V lookup: CDR1 SGHDT, CDR2 YYEEEE. With V trimmed by 1 base and J by 1 base, 4 bases remained unmatched. The DNA of the CDR3 is TGTGCCAGCAGCTTGATGGCAGGGGGCAGCAATCAGCCCCAGCATTTT. Protein sequence: CASSLMAGGSNQPQHF.

The chain links TRBV11-2 to TRBJ2-7; 9 bases agree with TRBD1. V shed 2 bases and J 3 bases; nucleotides not matched to a gene: 5. This CDR3 contains 15 residues. Per the germline V gene, CDR1 is SGHAT and CDR2 is FQNNGV. The CDR3 region has the DNA TGTGCCAGCAGCTTATTGGGACAGGGAGGCTACGAGCAGTACTTC. This gives the protein CASSLLGQGGYEQYF.

This clone was seen only a few times. The chain links TRBV27 to TRBJ2-1; 11 bases fit TRBD2. The J segment lost 4 bases and the V segment lost 4 bases, leaving 6 bases of the junction unmatched. Germline assignment: CDR1 MNHEY and CDR2 SMNVEV (reference sequence). This CDR3 contains 16 residues. CDR3 DNA sequence: TGTGCCAGCAGTTCGGGGACTAGCGGATATTACAATGAGCAGTTCTTC. This codes for CASSSGTSGYYNEQFF.

V and J are TRBV27 and TRBJ2-7; 9 nucleotides match TRBD2. CDR3 length: 17 amino acids. V shed 5 bases and J 3 bases; nucleotides not matched to a gene: 14. CDR1 MNHEY and CDR2 SMNVEV come from the germline V gene (reference sequence). The CDR3: CASSLYPGTSRLYEQYF. Written as DNA, the CDR3 is TGTGCCAGCAGTCTGTACCCCGGGACTAGCAGACTCTACGAGCAGTACTTC.

The genes are TRBV18 and TRBJ1-1; D is uncertain. V was shortened by 3 bases and J by 0 bases, with 17 bases between the two germline ends. The CDR3 is made up of 17 amino acids. The V gene's germline CDR1 is KGHSH and CDR2 LQKENI. In DNA form, the CDR3 reads TGTGCCAGCTCACCGCCGAGGTCAACTAGAATGAACACTGAAGCTTTCTTT. This codes for CASSPPRSTRMNTEAFF.

The genes are TRBV2 and TRBJ2-2; D may be TRBD1 (5 bases). Trimming left V 5 bases short and J 5 bases short, with 15 bases between. The CDR3 is 15 amino acids. Germline CDR1 is SNHLY and CDR2 is FYNNEI. CDR3 nucleotide sequence: TGTGCCAGCAGTCCACCTAGGGGATGGACCGGGGAGCTGTTTTTT. Its protein is CASSPPRGWTGELFF.

This clone was counted only a few times. V gene TRBV6-5 combines with J gene TRBJ2-3; a weak D match, TRBD2 (5 bases). This CDR3 spans 15 amino acids. CDR1 and CDR2 (germline): MNHEY, SVGAGI. V dropped 2 bases and J dropped 0 bases, with 9 bases sitting between them. Here the CDR3 reads CASSYGGLSTDTQYF. CDR3 in DNA: TGTGCCAGCAGTTACGGCGGGTTGAGCACAGATACGCAGTATTTT.

The V call is TRBV15, the J call TRBJ1-5; tentative D call: TRBD1 (6 bases). V gave up 1 base and J gave up 4 bases, with 14 bases separating them. Germline V gives CDR1 LNHNV, CDR2 YYDKDF (reference sequence). The CDR3 spans 16 residues. This CDR3 reads CATSRGAQGWNQPQHF. As DNA, the CDR3 is TGTGCCACCAGCAGAGGGGCACAGGGCTGGAATCAGCCCCAGCATTTT.

The chain combines TRBV19 with TRBJ2-7; 7 nucleotides agree with TRBD1. V lost 6 bases, J lost 7 bases, and 15 bases stayed unmatched. CDR1 and CDR2 from the germline V gene are LNHDA and SQIVND (reference sequence). The CDR3 has 15 amino acids. CDR3 coding DNA: TGTGCCAGTAGCCGGGTTCGGGACAGCCAATCGGAGCAGTACTTC. The encoded protein is CASSRVRDSQSEQYF.

The genes are TRBV5-1 and TRBJ2-7; 9 bases are shared with TRBD1. This CDR3 has 16 residues. Germline CDR1 reads SGHRS; CDR2 reads YFSETQ. V was clipped by 4 bases and J by 2 bases; unmatched bases: 10. The CDR3 DNA follows: TGCGCCAGCAGCCTGGAACCGGGACAGGGTGCCTACGAGCAGTACTTC. Protein product: CASSLEPGQGAYEQYF. The complete variable domain, with remaining parts taken from reference TRBV5-1 and TRBJ2-7, reads KAGVTQTPRYLIKTRGQQVTLSCSPISGHRSVSWYQQTPGQGLQFLFEYFSETQRNKGNFPGRFSGRQFSNSRSEMNVSTLELGDSALYLCASSLEPGQGAYEQYFGPGTRLTVT.

This clone was seen once. This chain connects TRBV6-6 to TRBJ2-2, with a possible D match to TRBD2 (5 bases). V gave up 2 bases and J gave up 6 bases, with 13 bases separating them. The length of the CDR3 is 15 residues. Germline V gene data show CDR1 as MNHNY and CDR2 as SVGAGI (reference sequence). This chain's CDR3 is CASSYRSSPSGELFF. Here the CDR3 DNA reads TGTGCCAGCAGTTACCGTTCTAGCCCGTCCGGGGAGCTGTTTTTT.